Detailed here is one T cell receptor beta chain. Its antigen is not known. This entry comes from a study of T cell repertoires in cytomegalovirus infection. At the level of the study: HLA-B-restricted CMV epitopes that are well studied were used alongside recently identified HLA-C-restricted ones. Public TCR beta signatures indicated both CMV infection and matching HLA type.

Study observations and caveats: Identification of carriers of CMV plus the relevant HLA was achieved through cumulative public TCR beta family frequency. The study found HLA-C-restricted CMV-specific TCR beta clonotypes dominating the ex vivo response.

TCRdb re-analysed the reads in MiXCR, keeping a single row per CDR3 protein. The profile shows a few hundred thousand distinct CDR3 sequences, 35% to 50% of them singletons. CDR1 and CDR2 (germline): LNHDA, SQIVND (reference sequence). The CDR3 spans 17 residues. After removal of 5 bases from V and 1 base from J, the junction contained 10 bases not matched to a gene. Sample: cultured PBMCs, taken from culture after CMV antigen stimulation. V and J are TRBV19 and TRBJ2-4; TRBD1 matches 8 bases. This receptor was taken from a human donor in good health (CMV status not recorded). Some clones in this sample may be carry-over from other donors' samples. Written as DNA, the CDR3 is TGTGCCAGTAGTCCCCATGGCAGGGGGCTCGCCAAAAACATTCAGTACTTC. This codes for CASSPHGRGLAKNIQYF.